The sequence of this TCR beta chain was determined in a study of blood T cell repertoires in COVID-19. Assay: immunoSEQ multiplex PCR; the TCRdb copy retains only in-frame clones and omits some. The sample shows over 100,000 clones, approximately 85% of them seen only once. The sequenced material came from peripheral blood. The receptor was isolated from a middle-aged man with acute or convalescent COVID-19.

CDR3 DNA sequence: TGCGCCAGCAGCTCCGACTGGAATCAGCCCCAGCATTTT. It specifies CASSSDWNQPQHF. The V call is TRBV5-1, the J call TRBJ1-5; no reliable D call. V lost 3 bases and J lost 4, with 8 bases in between. Germline V gene sequence: CDR1 SGHRS, CDR2 YFSETQ. The CDR3 is 13 amino acids.